These T cell receptor beta chains were read from a single sample in a study of blood T cell repertoires in COVID-19. The assay was immunoSEQ multiplex PCR, and TCRdb's table has in-frame clones only and misses some. The profile shows roughly 53,000 clones, 85% to 95% of them singletons. Source material: peripheral blood. All receptors come from a human donor in a cohort sampled during active COVID-19. Both conserved end residues are part of each CDR3. The D gene is left open where the match is weak. Clone size, where shown, is once, few, many, or a class for clones that have expanded.

abundance,d_gene,len,v_gene,j_gene,CDR3aa,CDR3nt
-,TRBD1,16,TRBV18,TRBJ1-1,CASSPPAQGGNTEAFF,TGTGCCAGCTCACCACCGGCCCAGGGGGGGAACACTGAAGCTTTCTTT
-,-,15,TRBV4-3,TRBJ2-5,CASSQVVSGDETQYF,TGCGCCAGCAGCCAAGTAGTTTCAGGGGATGAGACCCAGTACTTC
-,TRBD2,18,TRBV28,TRBJ2-3,CASSLSSAGGWSTDTQYF,TGTGCCAGCAGTTTATCCTCAGCGGGAGGGTGGAGCACAGATACGCAGTATTTT
-,-,15,TRBV7-9,TRBJ2-5,CASSLGGGDWETQYF,TGTGCCAGCAGCTTAGGGGGGGGCGATTGGGAGACCCAGTACTTC
-,-,14,TRBV30,TRBJ1-4,CAWSSRSFNEKLFF,TGTGCCTGGAGTTCCCGGAGCTTTAATGAAAAACTGTTTTTT
-,TRBD2,17,TRBV9,TRBJ2-5,CASSVPSLAGGGETQYF,TGTGCCAGCAGCGTCCCTTCGCTAGCGGGGGGAGGAGAGACCCAGTACTTC
once,-,15,TRBV2,TRBJ2-2,CASSDYEGLGGELFF,TGTGCCAGCAGTGACTATGAGGGTTTGGGCGGGGAGCTGTTTTTT
-,-,12,TRBV29-1,TRBJ2-2,CSVVGGTGELFF,TGCAGCGTTGTAGGGGGCACCGGGGAGCTGTTTTTT
-,-,14,TRBV15,TRBJ2-7,CATSRDPLSYEQYF,TGTGCCACCAGCAGAGATCCCTTATCCTACGAGCAGTACTTC
-,-,16,TRBV4-1,TRBJ2-5,CASSHPPGYRRETQYF,TGCGCCAGCAGCCACCCGCCGGGGTATCGCCGAGAGACCCAGTACTTC
-,-,16,TRBV18,TRBJ2-2,CASSPARTAYTGELFF,TGTGCCAGCTCGCCGGCCCGGACAGCATACACCGGGGAGCTGTTTTTT
-,-,14,TRBV6-1,TRBJ2-3,CASSEVGGTDTQYF,TGTGCCAGCAGTGAGGTAGGAGGCACAGATACGCAGTATTTT
-,-,15,TRBV7-9,TRBJ2-1,CASSLQAQIYNEQFF,TGTGCCAGCAGCTTACAAGCGCAAATCTACAATGAGCAGTTCTTC
-,-,16,TRBV7-9,TRBJ2-3,CASSEAFGGDLDTQYF,TGTGCCAGCAGCGAAGCGTTCGGGGGTGATTTAGATACGCAGTATTTT
-,TRBD2,15,TRBV9,TRBJ2-3,CASGSSSGYTDTQYF,TGTGCCAGCGGATCATCTAGCGGTTACACAGATACGCAGTATTTT
-,-,13,TRBV5-6,TRBJ2-2,CASSAGWAGELFF,TGTGCCAGCAGCGCGGGGTGGGCCGGGGAGCTGTTTTTT